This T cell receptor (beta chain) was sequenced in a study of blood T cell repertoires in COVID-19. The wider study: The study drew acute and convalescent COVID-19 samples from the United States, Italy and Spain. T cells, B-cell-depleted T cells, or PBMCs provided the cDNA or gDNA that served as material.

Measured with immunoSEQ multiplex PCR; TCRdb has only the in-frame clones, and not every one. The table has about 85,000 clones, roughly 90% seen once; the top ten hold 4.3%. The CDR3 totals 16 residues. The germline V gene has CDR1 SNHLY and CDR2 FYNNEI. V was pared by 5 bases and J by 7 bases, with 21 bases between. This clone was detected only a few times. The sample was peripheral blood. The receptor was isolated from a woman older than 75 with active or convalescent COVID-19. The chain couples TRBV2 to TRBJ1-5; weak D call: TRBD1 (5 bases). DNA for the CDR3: TGTGCCAGCAGTAAATTGGGGCTAGCGGCCGGGCAGCCCCAGCATTTT. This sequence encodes CASSKLGLAAGQPQHF.